This T cell receptor beta chain derives from a study of T cell responses to AZD1222 COVID-19 vaccine (dated by TCRdb to the early 2020s). For the wider study: A total of 233 trial participants underwent TCR sequencing, of whom approximately 200 had received two doses of AZD1222 and roughly 26 had received two doses of the MenACWY control vaccine. Enrollment into the trials was organized by age into subgroups of 18-55, 56-69 and 70-plus years, and those subgroups contained about 150, 27 and 61 TCR-sequenced participants, respectively.

The CDR3 regions of human TCRbeta chains were analyzed by immunosequencing. As for the original processing: TCRs in the repertoires were matched against a reference library of SARS-CoV-2-specific TCRs that had been generated with the MIRA antigen-specificity platform. Breadth was defined as the fraction of unique TCRs that were SARS-CoV-2-associated. Depth was defined as the fraction of total T cells that were SARS-CoV-2-associated. Using the MIRA data, each spike-specific TCR was assigned both to the spike region to which the TCR was reactive and to a CD4 or CD8 class. Log10-transformed breadth and depth values were compared by one-way ANOVA with Sidak's multiple comparisons tests. TCRdb took over this immuneACCESS table, retaining in-frame rearrangements with V and J assigned. Such tables are incomplete; in checked studies, under half of the missing clones stem from an unresolved V gene, and the remainder is unexplained. The V and J calls and clone size were taken over from that table, and D and trimming were inferred from the DNA. Within this sample are about 130,000 clones, with around 90% of them counted one time only. Jointly, the top ten make up about 4.2% of the sample.

Overall study results and their limits: The vaccine-associated CD4 TCRs covered the entire spike protein, and the dominant responses fell in regions 160-218 and 743-854. Because no day 14 peak-response samples were available, repertoires were characterized only after the peak T cell response. In the small 56-69-year group, the increase in depth fell short of significance, most likely because of low power. Nearly half of unique spike-specific TCRs reportedly recognized epitopes outside regions mutated in the B.1.351 and B.1.1.7 variants. Spike-specific TCR breadth and depth rose significantly after two AZD1222 doses compared with day 0 and with MenACWY recipients. Conclusions about previously exposed vaccinees were limited because only a handful of AZD1222 recipients were SARS-CoV-2 seropositive at baseline. Participants were mostly white British and included more females than males, and it was suggested by the authors that clonal diversity may have been underestimated.

As regards this clone: The target of this receptor is not known. No base qualities exist here, and no much larger clone lies one base off it.

Including the terminal cysteine and phenylalanine, the CDR3 comprises 14 residues. Only CDR3 DNA is held: 42 bases, read in frame from base 1. The germline V gene (reference sequence) sets CDR1 to SGHNT and CDR2 to YYREEE. Trimming leaves V shorter by 4 bases and J shorter by 2 bases, with the junction holding 4 bases beyond the gene matches. The time point label on this specimen signifies: baseline before first vaccination. This specimen's treatment or condition label, per the study, means: meningococcal conjugate vaccine given as trial control. Samples from vaccinated people were obtained from the UK trials COV001 and COV002, which included a single-blind randomized controlled phase 2/3 trial of AZD1222 (ChAdOx1 nCoV-19) in healthy adults. Trial participant PBMC samples were collected at day 0 and day 28 after the second dose for TCRbeta chain sequencing.

The material was peripheral blood, obtained on day 0 of MenACWY control vaccination. This receptor was taken from an adult in good health. The chain joins TRBV5-4 to TRBJ2-5, with 8 bases matching TRBD1. The DNA is as follows: TGTGCCAGCAGCCTGGGGACAGGTCAAGAGACCCAGTACTTC. Protein translation: CASSLGTGQETQYF. Reference TRBV5-4 and TRBJ2-5 proteins supply the regions before and after the CDR3; the full variable domain is: ETGVTQSPTHLIKTRGQQVTLRCSSQSGHNTVSWYQQALGQGPQFIFQYYREEENGRGNFPPRFSGLQFPNYSSELNVNALELDDSALYLCASSLGTGQETQYFGPGTRLLVL.